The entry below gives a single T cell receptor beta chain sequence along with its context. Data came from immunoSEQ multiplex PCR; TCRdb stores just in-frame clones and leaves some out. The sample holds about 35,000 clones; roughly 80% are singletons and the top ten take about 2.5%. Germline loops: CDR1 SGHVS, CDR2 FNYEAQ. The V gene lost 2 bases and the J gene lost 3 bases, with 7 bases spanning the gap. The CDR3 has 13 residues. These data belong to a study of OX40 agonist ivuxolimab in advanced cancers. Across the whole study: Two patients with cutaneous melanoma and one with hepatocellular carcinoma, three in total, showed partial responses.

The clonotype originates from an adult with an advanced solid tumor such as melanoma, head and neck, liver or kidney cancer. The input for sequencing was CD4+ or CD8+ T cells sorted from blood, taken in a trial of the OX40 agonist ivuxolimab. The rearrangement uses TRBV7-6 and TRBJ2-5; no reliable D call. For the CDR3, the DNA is TGTGCCAGCAGCTTAATGGCGGAAGAGACCCAGTACTTC. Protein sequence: CASSLMAEETQYF.